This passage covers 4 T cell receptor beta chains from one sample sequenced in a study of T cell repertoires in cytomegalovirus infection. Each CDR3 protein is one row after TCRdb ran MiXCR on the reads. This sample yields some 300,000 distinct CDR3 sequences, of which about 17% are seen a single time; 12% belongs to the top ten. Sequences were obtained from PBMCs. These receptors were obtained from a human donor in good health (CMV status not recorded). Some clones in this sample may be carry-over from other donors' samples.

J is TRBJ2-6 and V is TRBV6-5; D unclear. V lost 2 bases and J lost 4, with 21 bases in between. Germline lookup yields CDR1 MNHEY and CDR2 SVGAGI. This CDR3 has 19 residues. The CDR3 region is CASSYASRLGSGGANVLTF. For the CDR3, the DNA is TGTGCCAGCAGTTACGCAAGTAGGCTAGGGTCGGGCGGGGCCAACGTCCTGACTTTC.

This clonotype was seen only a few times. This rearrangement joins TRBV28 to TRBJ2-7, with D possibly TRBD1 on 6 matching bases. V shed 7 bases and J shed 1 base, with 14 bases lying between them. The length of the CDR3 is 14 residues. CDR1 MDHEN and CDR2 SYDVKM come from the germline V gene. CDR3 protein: CASTDRASSYEQYF. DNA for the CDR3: TGTGCCAGCACGGACAGAGCCTCTTCCTACGAGCAGTACTTC.

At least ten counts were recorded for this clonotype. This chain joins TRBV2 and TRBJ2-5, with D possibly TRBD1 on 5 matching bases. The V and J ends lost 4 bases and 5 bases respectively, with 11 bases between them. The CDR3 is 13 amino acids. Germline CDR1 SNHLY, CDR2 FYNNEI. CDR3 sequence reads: CASSVGRAETQYF. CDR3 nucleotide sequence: TGTGCCAGCAGTGTTGGCAGGGCGGAGACCCAGTACTTC.

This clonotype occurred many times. The CDR3 coding sequence is TGTGCCAGCAGCTTAGGGGGGGGGCGCGACACTGAAGCTTTCTTT. This codes for CASSLGGGRDTEAFF. The chain couples TRBV7-2 to TRBJ1-1; TRBD1 is a possible D gene (6 bases). Germline V gene lookup returns CDR1 SGHTA and CDR2 FQGNSA. Trimming shortened V by 1 base and J by 3 bases, and 12 bases separated the two germline ends. The CDR3 has 15 residues.